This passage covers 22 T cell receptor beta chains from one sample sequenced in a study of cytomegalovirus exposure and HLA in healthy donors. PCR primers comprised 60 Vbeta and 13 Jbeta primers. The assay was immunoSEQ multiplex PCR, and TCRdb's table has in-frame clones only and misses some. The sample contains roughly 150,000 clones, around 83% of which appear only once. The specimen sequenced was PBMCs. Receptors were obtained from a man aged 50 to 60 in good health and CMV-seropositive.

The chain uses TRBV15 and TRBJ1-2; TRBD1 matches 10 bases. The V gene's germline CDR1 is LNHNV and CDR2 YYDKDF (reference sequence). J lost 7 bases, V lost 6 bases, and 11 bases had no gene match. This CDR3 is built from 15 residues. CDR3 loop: CATRRQGAGDGGYTF. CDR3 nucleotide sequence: TGTGCCACCAGAAGACAGGGGGCGGGTGATGGTGGCTACACCTTC.

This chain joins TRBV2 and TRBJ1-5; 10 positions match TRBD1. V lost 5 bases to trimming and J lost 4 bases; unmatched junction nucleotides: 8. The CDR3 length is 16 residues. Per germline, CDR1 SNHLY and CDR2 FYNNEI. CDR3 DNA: TGTGCCAGCAGTCTCTCGCCGGGACAGGGGAATCAGCCCCAGCATTTT. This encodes CASSLSPGQGNQPQHF.

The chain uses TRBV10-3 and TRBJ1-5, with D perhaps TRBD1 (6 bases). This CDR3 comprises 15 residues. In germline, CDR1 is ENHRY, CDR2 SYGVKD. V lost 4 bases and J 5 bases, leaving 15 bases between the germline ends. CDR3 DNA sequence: TGTGCCATCAGTGCACGCGGACAGTTAGATCAGCCCCAGCATTTT. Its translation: CAISARGQLDQPQHF.

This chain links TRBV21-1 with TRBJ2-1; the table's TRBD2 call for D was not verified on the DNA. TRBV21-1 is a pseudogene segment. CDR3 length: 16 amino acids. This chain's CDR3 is CASSKSAGKPYNEQFF. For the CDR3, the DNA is TGTGCCAGCAGCAAATCTGCGGGGAAACCTTACAATGAGCAGTTCTTC.

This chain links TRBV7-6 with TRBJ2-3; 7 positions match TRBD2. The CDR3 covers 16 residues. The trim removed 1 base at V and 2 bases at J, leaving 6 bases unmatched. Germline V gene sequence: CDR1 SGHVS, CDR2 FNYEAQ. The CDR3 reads CASSLVGGGSTDTQYF. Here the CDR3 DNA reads TGTGCCAGCAGCTTAGTGGGGGGGGGATCCACAGATACGCAGTATTTT.

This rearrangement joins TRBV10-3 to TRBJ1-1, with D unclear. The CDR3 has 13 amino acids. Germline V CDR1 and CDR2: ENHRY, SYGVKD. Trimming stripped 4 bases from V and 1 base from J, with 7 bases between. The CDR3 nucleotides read TGTGCCATCAGTGTGCAGGAGAACACTGAAGCTTTCTTT. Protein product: CAISVQENTEAFF.

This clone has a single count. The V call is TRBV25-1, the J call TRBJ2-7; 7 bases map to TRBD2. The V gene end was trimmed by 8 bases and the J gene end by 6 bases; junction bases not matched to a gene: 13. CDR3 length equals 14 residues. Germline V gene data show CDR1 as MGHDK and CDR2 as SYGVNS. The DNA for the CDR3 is TGTGCCAGCGGCGGGGAGGGAGGAGGCTGCGAGCAGTACTTC. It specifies CASGGEGGGCEQYF.

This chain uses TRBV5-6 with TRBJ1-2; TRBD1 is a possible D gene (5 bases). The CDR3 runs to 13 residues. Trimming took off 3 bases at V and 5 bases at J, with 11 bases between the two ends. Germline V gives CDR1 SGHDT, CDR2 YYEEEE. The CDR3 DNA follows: TGTGCCAGCAGCTCGGGGGTTTGGTATGGCTACACCTTC. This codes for CASSSGVWYGYTF.

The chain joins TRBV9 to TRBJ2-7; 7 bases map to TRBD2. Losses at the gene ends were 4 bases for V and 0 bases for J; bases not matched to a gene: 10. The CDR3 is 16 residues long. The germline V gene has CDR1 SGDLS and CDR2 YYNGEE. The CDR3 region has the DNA TGTGCCAGCAGCCTCCGTCCCGGGGGGAGCTCCTACGAGCAGTACTTC. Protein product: CASSLRPGGSSYEQYF.

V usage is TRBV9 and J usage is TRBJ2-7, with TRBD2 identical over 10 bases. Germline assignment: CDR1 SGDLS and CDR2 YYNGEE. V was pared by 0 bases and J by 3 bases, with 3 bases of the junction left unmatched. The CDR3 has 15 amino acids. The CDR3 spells CASSVESSGSYEQYF. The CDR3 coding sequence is TGTGCCAGCAGCGTAGAGTCTAGCGGGAGCTACGAGCAGTACTTC. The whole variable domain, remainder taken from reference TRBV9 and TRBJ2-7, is DSGVTQTPKHLITATGQRVTLRCSPRSGDLSVYWYQQSLDQGLQFLIQYYNGEERAKGNILERFSAQQFPDLHSELNLSSLELGDSALYFCASSVESSGSYEQYFGPGTRLTVT.

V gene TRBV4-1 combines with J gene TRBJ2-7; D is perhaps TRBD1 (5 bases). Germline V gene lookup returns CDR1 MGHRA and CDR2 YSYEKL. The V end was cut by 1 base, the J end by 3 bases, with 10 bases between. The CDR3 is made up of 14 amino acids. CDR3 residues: CASSQGQQNYEQYF. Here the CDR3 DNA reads TGCGCCAGCAGCCAAGGACAGCAGAACTACGAGCAGTACTTC.

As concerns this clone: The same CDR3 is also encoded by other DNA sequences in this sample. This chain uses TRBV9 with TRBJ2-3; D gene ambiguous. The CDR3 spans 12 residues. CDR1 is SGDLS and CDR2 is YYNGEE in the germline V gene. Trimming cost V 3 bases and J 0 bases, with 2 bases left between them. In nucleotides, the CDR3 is TGTGCCAGCAGCGCAAGCACAGATACGCAGTATTTT. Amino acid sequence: CASSASTDTQYF. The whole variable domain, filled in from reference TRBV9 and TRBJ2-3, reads DSGVTQTPKHLITATGQRVTLRCSPRSGDLSVYWYQQSLDQGLQFLIQYYNGEERAKGNILERFSAQQFPDLHSELNLSSLELGDSALYFCASSASTDTQYFGPGTRLTVL.

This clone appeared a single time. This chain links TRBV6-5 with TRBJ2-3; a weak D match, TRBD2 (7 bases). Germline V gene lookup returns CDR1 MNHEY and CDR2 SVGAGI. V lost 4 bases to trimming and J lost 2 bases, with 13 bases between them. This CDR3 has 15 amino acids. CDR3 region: CASSWTGGSTDTQYF. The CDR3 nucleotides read TGTGCCAGCAGTTGGACGGGGGGCTCCACAGATACGCAGTATTTT.

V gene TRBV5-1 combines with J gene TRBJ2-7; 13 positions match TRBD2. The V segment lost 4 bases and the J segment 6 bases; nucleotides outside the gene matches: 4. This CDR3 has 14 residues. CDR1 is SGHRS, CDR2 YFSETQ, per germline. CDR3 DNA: TGCGCCAGCAGCGCCACTAGCGGGAGGGGCGAGCAGTACTTC. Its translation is CASSATSGRGEQYF.

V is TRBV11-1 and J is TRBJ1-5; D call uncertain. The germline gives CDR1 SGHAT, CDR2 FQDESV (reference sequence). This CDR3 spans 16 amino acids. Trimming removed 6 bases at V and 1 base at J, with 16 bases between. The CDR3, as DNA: TGTGCCAGCAGGGAAAGGGCGGGCCCAAGCAATCAGCCCCAGCATTTT. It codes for CASRERAGPSNQPQHF.

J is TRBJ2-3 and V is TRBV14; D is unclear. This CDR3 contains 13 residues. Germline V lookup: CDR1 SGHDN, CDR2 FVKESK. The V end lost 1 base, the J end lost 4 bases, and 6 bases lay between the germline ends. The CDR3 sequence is CASSQAGPDTQYF. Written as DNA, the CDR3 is TGTGCCAGCAGCCAAGCCGGTCCAGATACGCAGTATTTT. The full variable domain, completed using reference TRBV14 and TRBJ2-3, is EAGVTQFPSHSVIEKGQTVTLRCDPISGHDNLYWYRRVMGKEIKFLLHFVKESKQDESGMPNNRFLAERTGGTYSTLKVQPAELEDSGVYFCASSQAGPDTQYFGPGTRLTVL.

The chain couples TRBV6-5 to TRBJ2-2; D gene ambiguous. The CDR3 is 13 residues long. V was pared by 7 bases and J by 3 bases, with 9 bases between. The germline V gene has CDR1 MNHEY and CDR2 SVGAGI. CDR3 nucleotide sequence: TGTGCCAGCAAGCCCTATGACACCGGGGAGCTGTTTTTT. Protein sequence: CASKPYDTGELFF.

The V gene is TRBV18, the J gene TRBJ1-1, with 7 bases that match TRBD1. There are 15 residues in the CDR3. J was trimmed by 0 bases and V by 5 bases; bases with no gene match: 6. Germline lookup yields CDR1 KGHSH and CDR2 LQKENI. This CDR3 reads CASSSNRGMNTEAFF. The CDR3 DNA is TGTGCCAGCTCATCTAACAGGGGCATGAACACTGAAGCTTTCTTT.

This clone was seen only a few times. CDR3 sequence reads: CATESQTTGTEAFF. The CDR3 coding sequence is TGTGCCACCGAGTCGCAGACGACGGGGACTGAAGCTTTCTTT. The genes are TRBV10-3 and TRBJ1-1, with D uncertain. Trimming left V 10 bases short and J 5 bases short, with 20 bases between. Germline values: CDR1 ENHRY, CDR2 SYGVKD. The CDR3 is made up of 14 amino acids.

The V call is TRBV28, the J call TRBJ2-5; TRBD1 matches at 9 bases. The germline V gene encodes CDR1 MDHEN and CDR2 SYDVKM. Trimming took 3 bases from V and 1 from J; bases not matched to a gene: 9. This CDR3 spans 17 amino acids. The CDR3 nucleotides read TGTGCCAGCAGTTTGGCAGGTCGGGACAGGGTCCAAGAGACCCAGTACTTC. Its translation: CASSLAGRDRVQETQYF.

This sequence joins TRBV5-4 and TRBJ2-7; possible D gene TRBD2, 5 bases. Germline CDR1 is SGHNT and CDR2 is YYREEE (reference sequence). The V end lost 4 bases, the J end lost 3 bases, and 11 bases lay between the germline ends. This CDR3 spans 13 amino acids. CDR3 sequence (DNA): TGTGCCAGCAGCAAAGGCCGGGACTACGAGCAGTACTTC. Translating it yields CASSKGRDYEQYF. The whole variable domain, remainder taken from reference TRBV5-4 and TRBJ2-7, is ETGVTQSPTHLIKTRGQQVTLRCSSQSGHNTVSWYQQALGQGPQFIFQYYREEENGRGNFPPRFSGLQFPNYSSELNVNALELDDSALYLCASSKGRDYEQYFGPGTRLTVT.

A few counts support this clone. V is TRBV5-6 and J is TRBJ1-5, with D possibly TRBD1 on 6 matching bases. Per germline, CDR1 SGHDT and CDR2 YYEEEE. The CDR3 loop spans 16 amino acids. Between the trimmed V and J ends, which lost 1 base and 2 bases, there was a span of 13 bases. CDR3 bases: TGTGCCAGCAGCTTGTGGGGGCAGAGTGGCAATCAGCCCCAGCATTTT. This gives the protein CASSLWGQSGNQPQHF.